The sequence of this TCR beta chain was determined in a study of T cell responses to AZD1222 COVID-19 vaccine. Germline CDR1 is SGHRS and CDR2 is YFSETQ. V was shortened by 5 bases and J by 3 bases, with 14 bases between the two germline ends. The CDR3 has 14 amino acids. Generated by immunoSEQ multiplex PCR, the TCRdb table keeps only in-frame clones and is missing some. The table lists 55,000 to 80,000 clones, about nine tenths of them singletons. This TCR came from an adult who received the AZD1222 COVID-19 vaccine. The chain couples TRBV5-1 to TRBJ2-5; possible D gene TRBD1, 6 bases. The specimen comprised peripheral blood, sampled 28 days after the second AZD1222 dose. The CDR3 DNA follows: TGCGCCAGCAGTCGAGGACAGCAAGAAGAGACCCAGTACTTC. As protein: CASSRGQQEETQYF.